Listed below are T cell receptor beta chains from one sample, sequenced in a study of blood T cell repertoires in COVID-19. The repertoire was sequenced with immunoSEQ multiplex PCR; TCRdb's copy has only in-frame clones and lacks some. The sample has 250,000 to 300,000 clones, 70% to 90% seen once. The source material was PBMCs or T cells enriched from blood (not recorded which). All receptors come from a woman in her fifties or sixties who had been exposed to COVID-19. CDR3s include the opening cysteine and the closing phenylalanine or tryptophan. Fields, in order: V gene, clone size, D gene, J gene, CDR3 DNA, CDR3 protein. D genes are given only for firm matches. Part of the rows lack a size; the others show once, few, many or a class for expanded clones.

TRBV15	once	TRBD1	TRBJ1-6	TGTGCCACCAGCCGAAGGGCAGGGGGAAGCTCCTATAATTCACCCCTCCACTTT	CATSRRAGGSSYNSPLHF
TRBV3-1/TRBV3-2	NA	NA	TRBJ2-6	TGTGCCAGCAGCCAAGAGCGCGGGGGCCCTGGGGCCAACGTCCTGACTTTC	CASSQERGGPGANVLTF
TRBV7-9	NA	NA	TRBJ1-4	TGTGCCAGCAGCCCTCCCCGGCGGGGAACTAATGAAAAACTGTTTTTT	CASSPPRRGTNEKLFF
TRBV24-1	NA	NA	TRBJ1-1	TGTGCCACCAGTGATGAACGGGGGGCGAAAGCTTTCTTT	CATSDERGAKAFF
TRBV7-2	NA	NA	TRBJ2-7	TGTGCCAGCAGCCCTACGGGTACCTACGAGCAGTACTTC	CASSPTGTYEQYF
TRBV6-6	NA	NA	TRBJ1-5	TGTGCCAGCAGTAGCCAGGGGTTGGGTCAGCCCCAGCATTTT	CASSSQGLGQPQHF
TRBV5-1	NA	NA	TRBJ2-5	TGCGCCAGCAGCTGGGGGACTGGGGCGGAGGAGACCCAGTACTTC	CASSWGTGAEETQYF
TRBV27	NA	NA	TRBJ1-1	TGTGCCAGCGTCTCTGGAGGAAACACTGAAGCTTTCTTT	CASVSGGNTEAFF
TRBV6-5	once	NA	TRBJ1-2	TGTGCCAGCAGTTACTCCGCCAGGGTTTTTTCCTATGGCTACACCTTC	CASSYSARVFSYGYTF
TRBV6-6	NA	NA	TRBJ1-1	TGTGCCAGCAGTTATTCCCAGAACACTGAAGCTTTCTTT	CASSYSQNTEAFF
TRBV5-6	NA	TRBD1	TRBJ1-2	TGTGCCAGCAGCTCGATTTTCCACAGGGGTGGCTATGGCTACACCTTC	CASSSIFHRGGYGYTF
TRBV5-1	NA	NA	TRBJ2-2	TGCGCCAGCAGCTCGGGATTGAACACCGGGGAGCTGTTTTTT	CASSSGLNTGELFF
TRBV25-1	NA	TRBD2	TRBJ2-7	TGTGCCAGCAGTGGGGACTACCTTTCCGAGCAGTACTTC	CASSGDYLSEQYF
TRBV28	NA	TRBD1	TRBJ1-3	TGTGCCAGCACCGGCCCGGGACAGGGAACCGGAAACACCATATATTTT	CASTGPGQGTGNTIYF
TRBV29-1	few	TRBD1	TRBJ1-1	TGCAGCGCCGACAGGGGAGGGATCACTGAAGCTTTCTTT	CSADRGGITEAFF
TRBV7-2	NA	NA	TRBJ2-2	TGTGCCAGCAGCCCCAAATCGAACACCGGGGAGCTGTTTTTT	CASSPKSNTGELFF
TRBV6-5	NA	NA	TRBJ1-2	TGTGCCAGCAGTTACTCCGACACTAGCCCATATGGCTACACCTTC	CASSYSDTSPYGYTF
TRBV20-1	once	TRBD1	TRBJ1-5	TGCAGTGCTAGTGGGAACAGGGGGCTCGGTCAGCCCCAGCATTTT	CSASGNRGLGQPQHF
TRBV5-1	NA	TRBD2	TRBJ2-3	TGCGCCAGCAGCTCTGGACTAGCGGGGGTCACAGATACGCAGTATTTT	CASSSGLAGVTDTQYF
TRBV15	NA	TRBD2	TRBJ2-3	TGTGCCACCAGCAGCCGGACTAGCGGGGTGGGGGCAGATACGCAGTATTTT	CATSSRTSGVGADTQYF
TRBV28	NA	NA	TRBJ1-5	TGTGCCAGCAGTCGACAGGCGCTCAATCAGCCCCAGCATTTT	CASSRQALNQPQHF
TRBV7-9	NA	NA	TRBJ2-7	TGTGCCAGCAGCTCGGACATCCCCTACGAGCAGTACTTC	CASSSDIPYEQYF
TRBV9	NA	TRBD1	TRBJ1-1	TGTGCCAGCAGCGCCCGGGACAGGGGGACCACTGAAGCTTTCTTT	CASSARDRGTTEAFF
TRBV5-4	NA	NA	TRBJ2-5	TGTGCCAGCAGCGACACAGGGTACCAAGAGACCCAGTACTTC	CASSDTGYQETQYF
TRBV6-5	NA	NA	TRBJ2-3	TGTGCCGCCCAGGCAAACACAGATACGCAGTATTTT	CAAQANTDTQYF
TRBV10-2	NA	NA	TRBJ2-1	TGCGCCAGCAGTGAGTACCGTCGACAAAGTGAGCAGTTCTTC	CASSEYRRQSEQFF
TRBV14	NA	NA	TRBJ2-5	TGTGCCAGCAGCCAAGGTCCACAGGGAAGTTCGGAGACCCAGTACTTC	CASSQGPQGSSETQYF